This record looks at one T cell receptor (beta chain) sequence and its context. Its cognate antigen is unknown. The data were obtained in a study of cytomegalovirus exposure and HLA in healthy donors. Study observations and caveats: What a later analysis reportedly showed was that an Asian-associated ancestry cluster had fewer N-insertions than the approximately 720-donor mean.

PCR was performed using 60 Vbeta and 13 Jbeta primers. Data came from immunoSEQ multiplex PCR; TCRdb stores just in-frame clones and leaves some out. Listed are approximately 110,000 clones; roughly 2% falls within the top ten. The sequence came from a man in his forties in good health and CMV-seronegative. What was sequenced was PBMCs.

The CDR3 nucleotides read TGTGCCAGCAGTTATTGGGCCAACACCGGGGAGCTGTTTTTT. Protein: CASSYWANTGELFF. This rearrangement joins TRBV6-6 to TRBJ2-2; D gene ambiguous. The V end was cut by 3 bases, the J end by 2 bases, with 7 bases between. Per the germline V gene, CDR1 is MNHNY and CDR2 is SVGAGI (reference sequence). The CDR3 totals 14 residues.